What follows describes a single T cell receptor (beta chain). This specimen belongs to a study of blood T cell repertoires in COVID-19. Generated by immunoSEQ multiplex PCR, the TCRdb table keeps only in-frame clones and is missing some. This table holds over 250,000 clones, approximately 89% found once. The participants were between about 18 and 90 years old and came from about two dozen US areas. This CDR3 has 16 amino acids. Germline V gene lookup returns CDR1 MGHRA and CDR2 YSYEKL. The V segment lost 0 bases and the J segment 7 bases; nucleotides outside the gene matches: 6. This clonotype was sampled from an older woman who had recovered from COVID-19. Sequenced: PBMCs or T cells enriched from blood (not recorded which). This chain uses TRBV4-1 with TRBJ1-5; 10 positions agree with TRBD1. CDR3 loop: CASSQEGGQGGQPQHF. The CDR3 bases are TGCGCCAGCAGCCAAGAGGGAGGACAGGGGGGACAGCCCCAGCATTTT.